Sequencing of this T cell receptor (beta chain) was carried out in a study of control samples from healthy donors and cancer patients. Measured with immunoSEQ multiplex PCR; TCRdb has only the in-frame clones, and not every one. The table records 130,000 or so clones, 94% of them present only once. Germline CDR1 and CDR2: SGHKS and YYEKEE (reference sequence). The CDR3 covers 14 residues. Trimming removed 0 bases at V and 2 bases at J, with 9 bases between. The chain has TRBV5-5 and TRBJ2-7, with a possible D match to TRBD1 (5 bases). The sequence derives from a man aged 35-49 years in good health. The specimen sequenced was blood. CDR3 sequence reads: CASSLEGRTYEQYF. The CDR3 DNA reads as TGTGCCAGCAGCTTGGAGGGGCGGACCTACGAGCAGTACTTC.